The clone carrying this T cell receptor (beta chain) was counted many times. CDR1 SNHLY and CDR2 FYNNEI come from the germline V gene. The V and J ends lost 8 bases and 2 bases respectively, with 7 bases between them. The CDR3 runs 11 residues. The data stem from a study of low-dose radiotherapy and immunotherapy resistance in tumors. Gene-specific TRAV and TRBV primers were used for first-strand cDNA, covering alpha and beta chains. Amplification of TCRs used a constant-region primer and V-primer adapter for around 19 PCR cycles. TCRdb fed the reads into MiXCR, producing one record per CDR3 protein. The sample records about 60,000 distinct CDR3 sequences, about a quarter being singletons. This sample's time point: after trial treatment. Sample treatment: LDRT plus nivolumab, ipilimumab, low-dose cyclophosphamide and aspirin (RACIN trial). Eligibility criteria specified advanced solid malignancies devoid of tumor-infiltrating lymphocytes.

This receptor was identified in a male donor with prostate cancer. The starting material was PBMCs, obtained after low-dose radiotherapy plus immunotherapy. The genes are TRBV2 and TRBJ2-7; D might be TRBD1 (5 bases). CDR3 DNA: TGTGCCAGCCGACAGACCTACGAGCAGTACTTC. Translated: CASRQTYEQYF.